This T cell receptor (beta chain) was recorded in a study of post-analysis software for immune sequencing data (dated by TCRdb to between 2014 and 2017). In the study overall: Recorded disease courses included relapsing-remitting, secondary progressive and progressive-relapsing multiple sclerosis, with some patients lacking subtype annotation. The patient repertoires were set against eleven to twelve previously published healthy control repertoires from donors whose ages ranged from roughly 6 to 26 years. A subset of samples was prepared in parallel using single-end sample barcoding, then pooled and co-amplified after Illumina adapter ligation. The study at large found these results: Direct clustering with F measure showed strong co-clustering of samples prepared in the same batch, prompting a batch-effect correction. The multiple sclerosis patient group was slightly younger than the control group. Patients showed significantly higher frequencies than controls for roughly 5 TRBV segments, among them TRBV5-6, TRBV5-1 and TRBV20-1. Normalized Chao1 diversity was significantly lower in multiple sclerosis patients than controls, suggesting substantial peripheral T-cell clonal expansion.

The receptor library was made with PCR. Instrument on record: Illumina HiSeq 2500. To reduce PCR and sequencing biases, unique molecular identifiers were incorporated into the TCR beta cDNA libraries. Every 1 to 10 million input T cells yielded approximately 500,000 cDNA molecules, meaning each molecule approximated one T cell. The patient libraries were prepared and sequenced using the same protocol as the earlier healthy control dataset. Within a given batch, samples were prepared together, multiplexed and sequenced on the same HiSeq lane. Per the original workflow: MIGEC handled the raw barcoded reads, throwing out single-read molecular identifier groups before consensus assembly and CDR3 extraction. Clonotype tables were post-analysed with VDJtools, normalizing diversity by down-sampling all datasets to the smallest sample size. To correct batch-related cross-sample contamination, repertoire overlap clustering matched CDR3 amino acid sequences but not nucleotide sequences. The public sequencing data were trimmed at Q25 with fastp and processed into clonotypes with MiXCR by TCRdb, which kept only in-frame beta chains. Entries that share a CDR3 protein sequence are merged under the most common genes and DNA. The V and J calls were not made by the authors but by TCRdb's processing. For this sample the table gives around 700,000 distinct CDR3 sequences, of which 55% to 70% were detected only once. Over 9% of the sample belongs to the ten largest clones.

Spanning cysteine to phenylalanine, the CDR3 consists of 14 amino acids. The DNA shown is the 42-base CDR3, in frame from base 1. The V end loses 3 bases and the J end loses 0 bases, and a stretch of 7 bases separates them. To demonstrate the VDJtools post-analysis software, TCR beta repertoires were profiled from the peripheral blood of some 12 young patients with multiple sclerosis. The multiple sclerosis patients were children and adolescents ranging in age from roughly 6 to 15 years. This clonotype has only a few counts. Which antigen it targets is not known. Base qualities are missing; no much larger clone stands one base away.

The origin of this receptor is a girl aged 2 to 10 with multiple sclerosis. Sequences were obtained from blood. The chain is encoded by TRBV12-3 or TRBV12-4 joined to TRBJ2-3; no D gene can be assigned with confidence. At the DNA level, the sequence is TGTGCCAGCAGTTTCCACCAGAGCACAGATACGCAGTATTTT. Its translation is CASSFHQSTDTQYF.